The rows below give T cell receptor beta chains drawn from one sample of a study of blood T cell repertoires in COVID-19. TCRdb's table, derived via immunoSEQ multiplex PCR, lists solely in-frame clones and lacks some. The repertoire holds tens of thousands of clones, roughly four fifths seen once, with approximately 7% in the top ten. Sequencing input: peripheral blood. The receptors here all came from a man aged 35 to 55 with acute or convalescent COVID-19. The CDR3 runs from the conserved cysteine through the conserved F or W. Fields, in order: clone size, D gene, J gene, V gene, CDR3 DNA, CDR3 protein. A D gene is named only where the DNA matches it firmly. Not all rows give a size; the values are once, few, many and, for expanded clones, a class.

clone size: NA; D gene: NA; J gene: TRBJ1-5; V gene: TRBV19; CDR3 DNA: TGTGCCAGTAGTCTATTACCGCACAATCAGCCCCAGCATTTT; CDR3 protein: CASSLLPHNQPQHF
clone size: once; D gene: TRBD1; J gene: TRBJ1-1; V gene: TRBV12-3/TRBV12-4; CDR3 DNA: TGTGCCAGCAGAAGACAGGGACGGACTGAAGCTTTCTTT; CDR3 protein: CASRRQGRTEAFF
clone size: NA; D gene: TRBD1; J gene: TRBJ1-6; V gene: TRBV7-2; CDR3 DNA: TGTGCCAGCAGCACAAGTCAGGGGGCTTCACCCCTCCACTTT; CDR3 protein: CASSTSQGASPLHF
clone size: NA; D gene: NA; J gene: TRBJ1-3; V gene: TRBV7-8; CDR3 DNA: TGTGCCAGCAGCCCTAGGTCGGCCAACTCTGGAAACACCATATATTTT; CDR3 protein: CASSPRSANSGNTIYF
clone size: once; D gene: TRBD1; J gene: TRBJ1-4; V gene: TRBV6-5; CDR3 DNA: TGTGCCAGCAGTCGCGACAGGGGAGAGGAAAAACTGTTTTTT; CDR3 protein: CASSRDRGEEKLFF
clone size: NA; D gene: TRBD1; J gene: TRBJ1-2; V gene: TRBV27; CDR3 DNA: TGTGCCAGCAGTTTATGGGGGGACAGGGTCGAGAACTATGGCTACACCTTC; CDR3 protein: CASSLWGDRVENYGYTF
clone size: few; D gene: NA; J gene: TRBJ1-2; V gene: TRBV6-5; CDR3 DNA: TGTGCCAGCAGTTACCTAGCCACTACCTATGTAGGCTACACCTTC; CDR3 protein: CASSYLATTYVGYTF
clone size: NA; D gene: TRBD2; J gene: TRBJ2-7; V gene: TRBV7-2; CDR3 DNA: TGTGCCAGCAGCTTCGGTGGACTAGCGGTCTACGAGCAGTACTTC; CDR3 protein: CASSFGGLAVYEQYF
clone size: NA; D gene: NA; J gene: TRBJ2-5; V gene: TRBV5-1; CDR3 DNA: TGCGCCAGCAGCTACACCGGGAGTGGGCAAGAGACCCAGTACTTC; CDR3 protein: CASSYTGSGQETQYF
clone size: NA; D gene: NA; J gene: TRBJ2-5; V gene: TRBV19; CDR3 DNA: TGTGCCAGTAGTAGGGGGGTAGAAGAGACCCAGTACTTC; CDR3 protein: CASSRGVEETQYF
clone size: NA; D gene: NA; J gene: TRBJ2-1; V gene: TRBV6-5; CDR3 DNA: TGTGCCAGCAGGGCAGGGGTTATTTACAATGAGCAGTTCTTC; CDR3 protein: CASRAGVIYNEQFF
clone size: once; D gene: TRBD1; J gene: TRBJ1-1; V gene: TRBV25-1; CDR3 DNA: TGTGCCAGCAGTGACCTCGGGACAGGAAGCGCTGAAGCTTTCTTT; CDR3 protein: CASSDLGTGSAEAFF
clone size: NA; D gene: NA; J gene: TRBJ2-5; V gene: TRBV4-1; CDR3 DNA: TGCGCCAGCAGCCAAGAAGGCAGGGCGCTTCAAGAGACCCAGTACTTC; CDR3 protein: CASSQEGRALQETQYF
clone size: NA; D gene: TRBD1; J gene: TRBJ2-2; V gene: TRBV30; CDR3 DNA: TGTGCCTGGAGTGTACTGGGGACAGGGGGGGCCGGGGAGCTGTTTTTT; CDR3 protein: CAWSVLGTGGAGELFF
clone size: NA; D gene: NA; J gene: TRBJ2-2; V gene: TRBV6-5; CDR3 DNA: TGTGCCAGCAGAGTTGGACAGCGTACCGGGGAGCTGTTTTTT; CDR3 protein: CASRVGQRTGELFF
clone size: once; D gene: TRBD1; J gene: TRBJ2-1; V gene: TRBV3-1/TRBV3-2; CDR3 DNA: TGTGCCAGCAGCCCGGGGACAGGGGTTGGGTATGAGCAGTTCTTC; CDR3 protein: CASSPGTGVGYEQFF
clone size: NA; D gene: NA; J gene: TRBJ2-7; V gene: TRBV19; CDR3 DNA: TGTGCCAGTAGTATAGAGGAAAGCAGGGGCTCCTACGAGCAGTACTTC; CDR3 protein: CASSIEESRGSYEQYF
clone size: NA; D gene: TRBD1; J gene: TRBJ1-2; V gene: TRBV6-5; CDR3 DNA: TGTGCCAGCAGGCGGACAGGGTCGGGCTTCTATGGCTACACCTTC; CDR3 protein: CASRRTGSGFYGYTF
clone size: NA; D gene: NA; J gene: TRBJ2-2; V gene: TRBV6-4; CDR3 DNA: TGTGCCAGCCTGGCGGACACCGGGGAGCTGTTTTTT; CDR3 protein: CASLADTGELFF
clone size: NA; D gene: NA; J gene: TRBJ1-3; V gene: TRBV9; CDR3 DNA: TGTGCCAGCAGCGAACAGGGAAACACCATATATTTT; CDR3 protein: CASSEQGNTIYF
clone size: NA; D gene: NA; J gene: TRBJ1-2; V gene: TRBV6-5; CDR3 DNA: TGTGCCAGCAGAGGAGGAGGGATACTCTATGGCTACACCTTC; CDR3 protein: CASRGGGILYGYTF
clone size: once; D gene: NA; J gene: TRBJ2-7; V gene: TRBV5-1; CDR3 DNA: TGCGCCAGCAGCATGTCAGGTAGCTCCTACGAGCAGTACTTC; CDR3 protein: CASSMSGSSYEQYF
clone size: NA; D gene: TRBD1; J gene: TRBJ2-2; V gene: TRBV2; CDR3 DNA: TGTGCCAGCAGGAAGGACAGGGGTCGGGGCACCGGGGAGCTGTTTTTT; CDR3 protein: CASRKDRGRGTGELFF
clone size: few; D gene: TRBD2; J gene: TRBJ2-1; V gene: TRBV6-5; CDR3 DNA: TGTGCCAGCAGGATGACTAGCGGGGGGTTCAATGAGCAGTTCTTC; CDR3 protein: CASRMTSGGFNEQFF
clone size: once; D gene: TRBD1; J gene: TRBJ1-2; V gene: TRBV4-3; CDR3 DNA: TGCGCCAGCAGCGTGGACAGGGCAAACTATGGCTACACCTTC; CDR3 protein: CASSVDRANYGYTF
clone size: NA; D gene: TRBD1; J gene: TRBJ1-2; V gene: TRBV6-2/TRBV6-3; CDR3 DNA: TGTGCCAGCAGTTACTCGGACAGGGGCCGGTATGGCTACACCTTC; CDR3 protein: CASSYSDRGRYGYTF
clone size: NA; D gene: NA; J gene: TRBJ2-7; V gene: TRBV30; CDR3 DNA: TGTGCCTGGAAATTAAAGTCCAGGAACTCCTACGAGCAGTACTTC; CDR3 protein: CAWKLKSRNSYEQYF
clone size: NA; D gene: NA; J gene: TRBJ2-2; V gene: TRBV6-1; CDR3 DNA: TGTGCCAGCAGTGAAGTGATGGGGGCCGCGAACACCGGGGAGCTGTTTTTT; CDR3 protein: CASSEVMGAANTGELFF
clone size: once; D gene: TRBD1; J gene: TRBJ2-3; V gene: TRBV24-1; CDR3 DNA: TGTGCCACCGCCCAGGGACAGGGGGGATATACGCAGTATTTT; CDR3 protein: CATAQGQGGYTQYF
clone size: NA; D gene: NA; J gene: TRBJ2-6; V gene: TRBV5-1; CDR3 DNA: TGCGCCAGCAGCTTGGCAGGGGCCGGGGCCAACGTCCTGACTTTC; CDR3 protein: CASSLAGAGANVLTF
clone size: NA; D gene: NA; J gene: TRBJ1-5; V gene: TRBV5-4; CDR3 DNA: TGTGCCAGCAGCTTGGGTGGGAGGGCCAACCAGCCCCAGCATTTT; CDR3 protein: CASSLGGRANQPQHF
clone size: NA; D gene: TRBD2; J gene: TRBJ2-2; V gene: TRBV15; CDR3 DNA: TGTGCCACCAGCAGACCTAGCGGCTCCACCGGGGAGCTGTTTTTT; CDR3 protein: CATSRPSGSTGELFF
clone size: few; D gene: TRBD1; J gene: TRBJ1-4; V gene: TRBV7-9; CDR3 DNA: TGTGCCAGCAGAGCGACAGGGGCGGGTGCTAATGAAAAACTGTTTTTT; CDR3 protein: CASRATGAGANEKLFF
clone size: NA; D gene: NA; J gene: TRBJ2-7; V gene: TRBV7-8; CDR3 DNA: TGTGCCAGCAGCTTAGCGCGACAGGCGGGCGAGCAGTACTTC; CDR3 protein: CASSLARQAGEQYF
clone size: few; D gene: NA; J gene: TRBJ1-5; V gene: TRBV30; CDR3 DNA: TGTGCCTGGAGTCCAACATATACTAGCAATCAGCCCCAGCATTTT; CDR3 protein: CAWSPTYTSNQPQHF
clone size: once; D gene: NA; J gene: TRBJ2-3; V gene: TRBV5-1; CDR3 DNA: TGCGCCAGCAGCTTGGGGCCCTCAAGCACAGATACGCAGTATTTT; CDR3 protein: CASSLGPSSTDTQYF
clone size: NA; D gene: NA; J gene: TRBJ2-7; V gene: TRBV6-1; CDR3 DNA: TGTGCCAGCAGTGATATCTACGAGCAGTACTTC; CDR3 protein: CASSDIYEQYF
clone size: NA; D gene: TRBD1; J gene: TRBJ2-7; V gene: TRBV7-9; CDR3 DNA: TGTGCCAGCAGCCGGGACAGTTTCTACGAGCAGTACTTC; CDR3 protein: CASSRDSFYEQYF
clone size: NA; D gene: NA; J gene: TRBJ2-5; V gene: TRBV7-9; CDR3 DNA: TGTGCCAGCAGCTCTCAAGAGACCCAGTACTTC; CDR3 protein: CASSSQETQYF
clone size: once; D gene: TRBD1; J gene: TRBJ1-5; V gene: TRBV27; CDR3 DNA: TGTGCCAGCAGAAGGACAGGCATATATAGCAATCAGCCCCAGCATTTT; CDR3 protein: CASRRTGIYSNQPQHF
clone size: once; D gene: NA; J gene: TRBJ1-1; V gene: TRBV29-1; CDR3 DNA: TGCAGCGTAGGGACAAACTTGAACACTGAAGCTTTCTTT; CDR3 protein: CSVGTNLNTEAFF
clone size: NA; D gene: TRBD1; J gene: TRBJ1-2; V gene: TRBV6-6; CDR3 DNA: TGTGCCAGCAGTTTCGACGGGACAGGGCTTGGCTACACCTTC; CDR3 protein: CASSFDGTGLGYTF
clone size: NA; D gene: TRBD2; J gene: TRBJ2-3; V gene: TRBV24-1; CDR3 DNA: TGTGCCACCAGTGGAAGGACTAGTTCGACCACAGATACGCAGTATTTT; CDR3 protein: CATSGRTSSTTDTQYF
clone size: NA; D gene: NA; J gene: TRBJ1-1; V gene: TRBV5-1; CDR3 DNA: TGCGCCAGCAGCTTGACCAGGGAAGTACACACTGAAGCTTTCTTT; CDR3 protein: CASSLTREVHTEAFF
clone size: NA; D gene: NA; J gene: TRBJ2-1; V gene: TRBV6-5; CDR3 DNA: TGTGCCAGCAGTTACTTGGGGCGGGGAAGTAACAATGAGCAGTTCTTC; CDR3 protein: CASSYLGRGSNNEQFF
clone size: NA; D gene: NA; J gene: TRBJ1-5; V gene: TRBV7-2; CDR3 DNA: TGTGCCAGCAGCTTAGGCAGGGGAGCAGGGCAGCCCCAGCATTTT; CDR3 protein: CASSLGRGAGQPQHF
clone size: NA; D gene: NA; J gene: TRBJ1-2; V gene: TRBV11-2; CDR3 DNA: TGTGCCAGCAGCTTAAACCCGACCAGGGGTAACTATGGCTACACCTTC; CDR3 protein: CASSLNPTRGNYGYTF
clone size: NA; D gene: TRBD1; J gene: TRBJ1-3; V gene: TRBV4-1; CDR3 DNA: TGCGCCAGCAGCCGCACAGGGGTCTCTGGAAACACCATATATTTT; CDR3 protein: CASSRTGVSGNTIYF
clone size: NA; D gene: NA; J gene: TRBJ1-5; V gene: TRBV27; CDR3 DNA: TGTGCCAGCAGTTTAGACCGGTCAGGCCAGCCCCAGCATTTT; CDR3 protein: CASSLDRSGQPQHF
clone size: few; D gene: NA; J gene: TRBJ1-4; V gene: TRBV4-1; CDR3 DNA: TGCGCCAGCAGCCAATGGCGGGGAGAAAAACTGTTTTTT; CDR3 protein: CASSQWRGEKLFF
clone size: few; D gene: TRBD1; J gene: TRBJ1-2; V gene: TRBV4-3; CDR3 DNA: TGCGCCAGCAGCCAAGAGATGGCGACAGGGGCAGCTGTCTATGGCTACACCTTC; CDR3 protein: CASSQEMATGAAVYGYTF
clone size: NA; D gene: NA; J gene: TRBJ1-6; V gene: TRBV12-5; CDR3 DNA: TGTGCTAGTGGTTTGGTACTTAGTAGGGGAACGTTGGATTCACCCCTCCACTTT; CDR3 protein: CASGLVLSRGTLDSPLHF
clone size: NA; D gene: TRBD1; J gene: TRBJ1-6; V gene: TRBV10-1; CDR3 DNA: TGCGCCACCTTTCCCTACAGGGGGCCTTGTAATTCACCCCTCCACTTT; CDR3 protein: CATFPYRGPCNSPLHF
clone size: NA; D gene: TRBD1; J gene: TRBJ1-1; V gene: TRBV5-1; CDR3 DNA: TGCGCCAGCAGCCAGGGGGGATCATCAGCTTTCTTT; CDR3 protein: CASSQGGSSAFF
clone size: NA; D gene: NA; J gene: TRBJ1-2; V gene: TRBV3-1/TRBV3-2; CDR3 DNA: TGTGCCAGCAGCCACCAGGCCGGTGGCTACACCTTC; CDR3 protein: CASSHQAGGYTF